This T cell receptor (beta chain) was recovered during a study of neurological immune-mediated disorders. Remarks on this clonotype: Antigen: not known. With a much larger clone just one base away, this may be a read error.

Study outcomes and limitations: HTLV-1-associated myelopathy showed the most TCR clonal expansion; multiple sclerosis the least, below healthy controls. When repertoires were grouped phylogenetically, those of 18 of 34 multiple sclerosis patients fell into one related-CDR3 cluster, a possible signature.

The CDR3 runs to 16 residues. Trimming at V came to 5 bases and at J to 7 bases, leaving 14 bases not matched to a gene. CDR1 and CDR2 (germline): LGHDT, YNNKEL (reference sequence). Synthesis of cDNA used 5'RACE (with 10-nucleotide random UMIs). TCRdb redid the calling of the 5' RACE reads with MiXCR, one entry per CDR3 protein. Seen here are 100,000 or so distinct CDR3 sequences, around 3.3% observed once, and the top ten hold under 6.5%. This clonotype originated in a woman aged 18-29 years with multiple sclerosis. The chain couples TRBV3-1 to TRBJ2-1; 7 bases are a match to TRBD1. Sample: PBMCs. CDR3 sequence: CASSSVEGKGANEQFF. DNA of the CDR3: TGTGCCAGCAGCTCAGTAGAGGGAAAGGGGGCGAATGAGCAGTTCTTC.